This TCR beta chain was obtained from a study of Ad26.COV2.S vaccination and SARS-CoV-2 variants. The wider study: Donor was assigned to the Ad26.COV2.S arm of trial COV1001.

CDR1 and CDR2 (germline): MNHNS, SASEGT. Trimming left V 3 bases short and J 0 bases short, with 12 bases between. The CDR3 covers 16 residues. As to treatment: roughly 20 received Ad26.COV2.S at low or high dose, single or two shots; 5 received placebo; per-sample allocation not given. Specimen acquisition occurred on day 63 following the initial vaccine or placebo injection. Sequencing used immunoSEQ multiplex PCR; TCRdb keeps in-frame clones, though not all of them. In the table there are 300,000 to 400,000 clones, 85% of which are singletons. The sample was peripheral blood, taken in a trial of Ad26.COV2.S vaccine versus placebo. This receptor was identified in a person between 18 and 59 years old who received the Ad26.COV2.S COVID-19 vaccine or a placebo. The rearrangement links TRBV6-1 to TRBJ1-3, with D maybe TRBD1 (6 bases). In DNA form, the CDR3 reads TGTGCCAGCAGTGACCGACAGGCGCTCTCTGGAAACACCATATATTTT. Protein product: CASSDRQALSGNTIYF.